This TCR beta chain comes out of a study of blood T cell repertoires in COVID-19. In the study's own analysis: Reference gene primer amplification gave estimated nucleated cell counts. The repertoire was sequenced with immunoSEQ multiplex PCR; TCRdb's copy has only in-frame clones and lacks some. The V and J calls and clone size were taken over from that table, and D and trimming were inferred from the DNA. The sample records over 150,000 clones, approximately 80% being singletons. Sequencing input: peripheral blood. This clonotype was sampled from a woman aged 55-70 years with acute or convalescent COVID-19.

This chain's CDR3 is CASSQDRWTGGGYTF. CDR3 coding DNA: TGCGCCAGCAGCCAAGATCGTTGGACAGGGGGAGGCTACACCTTC. V gene TRBV4-1 combines with J gene TRBJ1-2; 10 bases map to TRBD1. The CDR3 contains 15 residues. The germline V gene encodes CDR1 MGHRA and CDR2 YSYEKL. V shed 0 bases and J 8 bases; nucleotides not matched to a gene: 6.